These 29 T cell receptor beta chains came from one sample sequenced in a study of T cell changes during pregnancy in multiple sclerosis. Clones were sequenced by immunoSEQ multiplex PCR, and TCRdb holds only the in-frame ones, with some missing. Of about 120,000 clones in the sample, roughly 92% are singletons; the top ten hold 1.5% to 1.7%. Sequenced here: peripheral blood, sampled in the third trimester of pregnancy. Every receptor here comes from a female donor with multiple sclerosis, enrolled in a pregnancy study.

The chain is built from TRBV5-1 and TRBJ1-2, with D possibly matching TRBD1 (5 bases). Trimming pared 3 bases from V and 8 bases from J, leaving 20 bases between. Germline V gene sequence: CDR1 SGHRS, CDR2 YFSETQ. This CDR3 is 15 amino acids long. CDR3 sequence: CASSYGPTRAGGYTF. The CDR3 bases are TGCGCCAGCAGCTACGGCCCCACCAGGGCTGGGGGCTACACCTTC.

As DNA, the CDR3 is TGCGCCAGCAGCCAAGAGATAAGGGGGCCGGGGGAGACCCAGTACTTC. Residues: CASSQEIRGPGETQYF. The chain uses TRBV4-1 and TRBJ2-5, with 7 nucleotides matching TRBD1. CDR3 size: 16 residues. V was clipped by 0 bases and J by 5 bases; unmatched bases: 9. Germline-derived CDR1 and CDR2 are MGHRA and YSYEKL.

The CDR3 DNA reads TGTGCCAGCAGCTTCGGGGTAGGGAACGGGAACACTGAAGCTTTCTTT. It translates to CASSFGVGNGNTEAFF. The rearrangement joins TRBV5-5 to TRBJ1-1; no clear D gene. The CDR3 runs 16 residues. CDR1 is SGHKS, CDR2 YYEKEE, per germline (reference sequence). V dropped 2 bases and J dropped 1 base, with 15 bases sitting between them.

The chain links TRBV19 to TRBJ1-2; D might be TRBD1 (6 bases). Trimming pared 5 bases from V and 4 bases from J, leaving 17 bases between. Germline V gene lookup returns CDR1 LNHDA and CDR2 SQIVND (reference sequence). This CDR3 has 15 residues. CDR3 nucleotides: TGTGCCAGTAGTCCGACCCTGACAGGCTTCTATGGCTACACCTTC. This sequence encodes CASSPTLTGFYGYTF.

The gene calls are TRBV2 and TRBJ2-1; a possible D gene is TRBD2 (6 bases). There are 18 residues in the CDR3. Germline lookup yields CDR1 SNHLY and CDR2 FYNNEI. The V gene lost 5 bases and the J gene lost 9 bases, with 29 bases spanning the gap. CDR3 region: CASSQTPGGTHTQGEQFF. The CDR3 DNA reads as TGTGCCAGCAGTCAGACCCCCGGCGGGACTCATACGCAGGGTGAGCAGTTCTTC.

The chain employs TRBV2 and TRBJ2-5; a weak D match, TRBD1 (6 bases). CDR1 and CDR2 from the germline V gene are SNHLY and FYNNEI. V gave up 6 bases and J gave up 3 bases, with 11 bases separating them. The CDR3 extends over 13 amino acids. This chain's CDR3 is CASRMGHEETQYF. The CDR3 DNA reads TGTGCCAGCAGGATGGGACATGAAGAGACCCAGTACTTC. The whole variable domain, filled in from reference TRBV2 and TRBJ2-5, reads EPEVTQTPSHQVTQMGQEVILRCVPISNHLYFYWYRQILGQKVEFLVSFYNNEISEKSEIFDDQFSVERPDGSNFTLKIRSTKLEDSAMYFCASRMGHEETQYFGPGTRLLVL.

J is TRBJ2-5 and V is TRBV9; a weak D match, TRBD2 (6 bases). Germline V gives CDR1 SGDLS, CDR2 YYNGEE. This CDR3 is 14 amino acids long. V was cut by 0 bases and J by 7 bases, with 13 bases left in between. CDR3 in DNA: TGTGCCAGCAGCGTAGGGGCGGAGGGGTGGACCCAGTACTTC. This gives the protein CASSVGAEGWTQYF.

The chain links TRBV6-1 to TRBJ1-4; a possible D gene is TRBD1 (5 bases). Germline lookup yields CDR1 MNHNS and CDR2 SASEGT. The CDR3 is 14 amino acids. V lost 5 bases and J 1 base, leaving 8 bases between the germline ends. The chain's CDR3 is CASSRRGTNEKLFF. The CDR3 DNA reads TGTGCCAGCAGTAGGAGGGGAACTAATGAAAAACTGTTTTTT.

V usage is TRBV11-2 and J usage is TRBJ2-7; TRBD2 matches 8 bases. V gave up 3 bases and J gave up 6 bases; unmatched junction bases: 4. CDR3 length: 13 residues. Looked up from germline, CDR1 is SGHAT and CDR2 is FQNNGV. CDR3 nucleotide sequence: TGTGCCAGCAGCTTTGGCGGGGGGAGCGAGCAGTACTTC. This codes for CASSFGGGSEQYF.

The DNA of the CDR3 is TGTGCCAGCAGTGAACTGGGACAGGGTGATGGAAACACCATATATTTT. This gives the protein CASSELGQGDGNTIYF. The rearrangement joins TRBV2 to TRBJ1-3; TRBD1 matches 9 bases. This CDR3 contains 16 residues. Looked up from germline, CDR1 is SNHLY and CDR2 is FYNNEI. Germline trimming cut 2 bases from V and 3 bases from J; bases unmatched to any gene: 5.

This rearrangement joins TRBV20-1 to TRBJ1-1; D is undetermined. The CDR3 is 10 amino acids. Germline CDR1 reads DFQATT; CDR2 reads SNEGSKA (reference sequence). Trimming removed 5 bases at V and 4 bases at J, with 5 bases between. The CDR3 DNA reads as TGCAGTGCTTCGAGCACTGAAGCTTTCTTT. Translating it yields CSASSTEAFF.

The rearrangement joins TRBV5-6 to TRBJ1-3; D is undetermined. This CDR3 region has 15 residues. The V end lost 2 bases, the J end lost 0 bases, and 9 bases lay between the germline ends. Germline V gene lookup returns CDR1 SGHDT and CDR2 YYEEEE. Here the CDR3 DNA reads TGTGCCAGCAGCTTACTTCACCTCTCTGGAAACACCATATATTTT. It encodes CASSLLHLSGNTIYF.

This clone was picked up one time. This sequence joins TRBV5-1 and TRBJ2-1, with 7 bases aligning to TRBD1. J gave up 4 bases and V 0 bases, and 7 bases lay outside the gene matches. From germline, CDR1 is SGHRS and CDR2 YFSETQ. The CDR3 runs to 16 residues. The chain's CDR3 is CASSLAGTAEYNEQFF. The CDR3 DNA follows: TGCGCCAGCAGCTTGGCGGGGACAGCCGAGTACAATGAGCAGTTCTTC.

V gene TRBV5-6 combines with J gene TRBJ1-2; D might be TRBD1 (5 bases). The germline V gene encodes CDR1 SGHDT and CDR2 YYEEEE. V was shortened by 2 bases and J by 6 bases, with 11 bases between the two germline ends. CDR3 length: 13 residues. In DNA, the CDR3 is TGTGCCAGCAGCTTACAAGGGACTAATGGCTACACCTTC. Its translation: CASSLQGTNGYTF.

The chain carries TRBV11-2 and TRBJ2-7, with D possibly being TRBD2 (6 bases). The CDR3 runs 14 residues. V dropped 5 bases and J dropped 6 bases, with 17 bases sitting between them. Germline CDR1 SGHAT, CDR2 FQNNGV. Written as DNA, the CDR3 is TGTGCCAGCAGCACCGCGGTGGGGGGACGCGAGCAGTACTTC. Its translation is CASSTAVGGREQYF.

V gene TRBV7-9 combines with J gene TRBJ2-2, with 13 bases identical to TRBD2. Per germline, CDR1 SEHNR and CDR2 FQNEAQ (reference sequence). There are 18 residues in the CDR3. V dropped 4 bases and J dropped 6; count of bases not matched to a gene: 11. Here the CDR3 DNA reads TGTGCCAGCAGCTCGAGGACTAGCGGGGGACGGACTGCCGGGGAGCTGTTTTTT. It translates to CASSSRTSGGRTAGELFF.

This clone showed up just once. The chain joins TRBV5-1 to TRBJ1-2, with D perhaps matching TRBD1 (5 bases). Germline loops: CDR1 SGHRS, CDR2 YFSETQ. The CDR3 runs to 14 residues. Trimming stripped 0 bases from V and 4 bases from J, with 10 bases between. CDR3 nucleotides: TGCGCCAGCAGCTTGGCAGCACAGGTCTATGGCTACACCTTC. Translation: CASSLAAQVYGYTF.

The chain uses TRBV2 and TRBJ1-5; 10 positions agree with TRBD1. V lost 6 bases and J lost 6; bases outside the gene matches: 11. The CDR3 has 16 residues. Germline CDR1 and CDR2: SNHLY and FYNNEI. The chain's CDR3 is CASRGDRGIRGQPQHF. Written as DNA, the CDR3 is TGTGCCAGCAGGGGGGACAGGGGTATTAGGGGTCAGCCCCAGCATTTT.

The gene calls are TRBV5-1 and TRBJ2-7; 7 nucleotides align to TRBD1. The length of the CDR3 is 14 residues. The germline gives CDR1 SGHRS, CDR2 YFSETQ. V lost 5 bases and J lost 3; bases outside the gene matches: 8. CDR3 protein: CASRSTGTDYEQYF. As DNA, the CDR3 is TGCGCCAGCAGATCTACCGGGACAGACTACGAGCAGTACTTC.

The J gene is TRBJ2-3, the V gene TRBV30, with D unclear. Trimming removed 3 bases at V and 1 base at J, with 8 bases between. The germline V gene encodes CDR1 GTSNPN and CDR2 SVGIG (reference sequence). The CDR3 totals 13 residues. In DNA form, the CDR3 reads TGTGCCTGGAGGGTTCGAGGCACAGATACGCAGTATTTT. Its protein product is CAWRVRGTDTQYF.

V and J are TRBV6-5 and TRBJ1-4; TRBD1 matches at 8 bases. Trimming cost V 5 bases and J 10 bases; bases outside gene matches: 6. Germline CDR1 MNHEY, CDR2 SVGAGI. The CDR3 extends over 13 amino acids. The CDR3 DNA is TGTGCCAGCAGTGGGACAGGCGGTAGAAAACTGTTTTTT. It is translated as CASSGTGGRKLFF.

This clone occurred once. This chain joins TRBV4-2 and TRBJ1-2; D unclear. The germline V and J ends were trimmed by 2 bases and 11 bases, with 12 bases remaining between them. CDR3 length equals 12 residues. Germline CDR1 LGHNA, CDR2 YNFKEQ. The DNA of the CDR3 is TGTGCCAGCAGCCAACCGGCCACGGGGTACACCTTC. Amino acids: CASSQPATGYTF.

The chain is built from TRBV6-1 and TRBJ2-2; 10 bases are a match to TRBD1. The CDR3 runs 14 residues. Germline V gene data show CDR1 as MNHNS and CDR2 as SASEGT. The V and J ends lost 5 bases and 9 bases, in that order; junction bases with no gene match: 6. CDR3 amino acids: CASSFPGQGRELFF. The CDR3 DNA sequence: TGTGCCAGCAGTTTTCCGGGACAGGGGCGGGAGCTGTTTTTT.

The chain links TRBV5-1 to TRBJ1-1; weak D call: TRBD1 (6 bases). This CDR3 is 15 amino acids long. Trimming shortened V by 3 bases and J by 0 bases, and 12 bases separated the two germline ends. Germline assignment: CDR1 SGHRS and CDR2 YFSETQ. The CDR3 bases are TGCGCCAGCAGCTCAACCGGGACATTGAACACTGAAGCTTTCTTT. This encodes CASSSTGTLNTEAFF.

This sequence joins TRBV9 and TRBJ1-2; a weak D match, TRBD1 (6 bases). Trimming pared 2 bases from V and 6 bases from J, leaving 17 bases between. The germline V gene has CDR1 SGDLS and CDR2 YYNGEE. The CDR3 runs 15 residues. The CDR3 reads CASSVSSAGVDGYTF. The CDR3 nucleotides are TGTGCCAGCAGCGTCTCATCCGCAGGGGTGGATGGCTACACCTTC.

This clone was found once. V is TRBV5-1 and J is TRBJ2-5; the D gene is possibly TRBD2 (6 bases). CDR1 and CDR2 from the germline V gene are SGHRS and YFSETQ. V lost 0 bases to trimming and J lost 13 bases, with 10 bases between them. The CDR3 is made up of 11 amino acids. The CDR3 loop is CASSLGGEVYF. The CDR3, as DNA: TGCGCCAGCAGCTTGGGCGGGGAAGTGTACTTC. Filled out from reference TRBV5-1 and TRBJ2-5, the complete variable domain reads KAGVTQTPRYLIKTRGQQVTLSCSPISGHRSVSWYQQTPGQGLQFLFEYFSETQRNKGNFPGRFSGRQFSNSRSEMNVSTLELGDSALYLCASSLGGEVYFGPGTRLLVL.

This chain uses TRBV2 with TRBJ2-1, with D tentatively TRBD2 (5 bases). Trimming shortened V by 5 bases and J by 0 bases, and 8 bases separated the two germline ends. Germline lookup yields CDR1 SNHLY and CDR2 FYNNEI. The CDR3 extends over 14 amino acids. CDR3 nucleotides: TGTGCCAGCAGTTCGGGGAGCTCCTACAATGAGCAGTTCTTC. It translates to CASSSGSSYNEQFF.

This rearrangement joins TRBV9 to TRBJ2-3; D perhaps matches TRBD2 (6 bases). This CDR3 has 13 residues. Deletions cut 3 bases from V and 1 base from J, with 6 bases between. Germline CDR1 SGDLS, CDR2 YYNGEE. The CDR3 loop reads CASSGEGTDTQYF. The CDR3 nucleotides are TGTGCCAGCAGCGGGGAGGGCACAGATACGCAGTATTTT.

The rearrangement links TRBV9 to TRBJ2-5; 12 nucleotides agree with TRBD2. The CDR3 consists of 22 residues. V was clipped by 2 bases and J by 2 bases; unmatched bases: 22. Germline V lookup: CDR1 SGDLS, CDR2 YYNGEE. The CDR3 DNA is TGTGCCAGCAGCGTTTTGGGCAGGGGCACGGCTAGCGGGAGGGCCTGTCAAGAGACCCAGTACTTC. Encoded protein: CASSVLGRGTASGRACQETQYF.